These 24 T cell receptor beta chains were all obtained from the same sample, sequenced in a study of identical twins. TCRdb analysed the 5' RACE reads with MiXCR anew, one entry per CDR3 protein. The sample lists some 1,600,000 distinct CDR3 sequences, about 31% occurring once. Sequenced input: cord blood. These receptors were collected from a newborn girl in good health.

V usage is TRBV3-1 and J usage is TRBJ2-7; TRBD2 is a possible D gene (6 bases). TRBJ2-5 explains the end of the DNA better; the J call may be wrong. In germline, CDR1 is LGHDT, CDR2 YNNKEL (reference sequence). The CDR3 sequence is 13 residues long. The chain's CDR3 is CASSQDRGRTQYF. CDR3 DNA: TGTGCCAGCAGCCAAGATCGGGGGAGGACCCAGTACTTC.

This chain joins TRBV28 and TRBJ1-2, with 9 bases aligning to TRBD1. Per germline, CDR1 MDHEN and CDR2 SYDVKM. This CDR3 is built from 16 residues. V dropped 8 bases and J dropped 7; count of bases not matched to a gene: 17. CDR3 loop: CASLPPGPGQGSGYTF. DNA for the CDR3: TGTGCCAGCCTGCCCCCGGGCCCGGGACAGGGATCTGGCTACACCTTC.

This clonotype was counted between two and nine times. The chain recombines TRBV20-1 with TRBJ1-6; D not resolved. CDR1 DFQATT and CDR2 SNEGSKA come from the germline V gene (reference sequence). The CDR3 has 16 residues. Trimming shortened V by 3 bases and J by 0 bases, and 12 bases separated the two germline ends. The CDR3 region has the DNA TGCAGTGCTAGGGCCGCCTTAAGCTCCTATAATTCACCCCTCCACTTT. It codes for CSARAALSSYNSPLHF.

This clonotype was detected ten times or more. The gene calls are TRBV24-1 and TRBJ2-5; the D gene is possibly TRBD1 (6 bases). Germline V CDR1 and CDR2: KGHDR, SFDVKD. V lost 7 bases, J lost 5 bases, and 19 bases lay in between. This CDR3 is 15 amino acids long. The CDR3: CATSSGQYLGETQYF. The CDR3 nucleotides are TGTGCCACCAGCTCCGGACAGTACCTCGGGGAGACCCAGTACTTC.

V gene TRBV9 combines with J gene TRBJ2-2; weak D call: TRBD2 (6 bases). From germline, CDR1 is SGDLS and CDR2 YYNGEE. With 2 bases removed from V and 7 bases from J, the gap between germline ends came to 12 bases. This CDR3 is 14 amino acids long. CDR3 coding DNA: TGTGCCAGCAGCGTGACTAGTTATGGCGGGGAGCTGTTTTTT. Translating gives CASSVTSYGGELFF.

The genes are TRBV13 and TRBJ1-5; a weak D match, TRBD1 (6 bases). The CDR3 totals 15 residues. Germline CDR1 is PRHDT and CDR2 is FYEKMQ (reference sequence). Trimming shortened V by 1 base and J by 9 bases, and 16 bases separated the two germline ends. CDR3 residues: CASSLADRPPRPQHF. The CDR3 DNA reads as TGTGCCAGCAGCTTAGCTGACAGGCCCCCGAGGCCCCAGCATTTT.

The V gene is TRBV21-1, the J gene TRBJ2-1. TRBV21-1 has pseudogene status. This CDR3 spans 12 amino acids. CDR3 sequence reads: CASSPSWNEQFF. Here the CDR3 DNA reads TGTGCCAGCAGCCCGAGTTGGAATGAGCAGTTCTTC.

The chain's CDR3 is CTFSPGHYGYTF. In DNA form, the CDR3 reads TGCACTTTTAGCCCGGGACACTATGGCTACACCTTC. This chain joins TRBV20-1 and TRBJ1-2; possible D gene TRBD1, 5 bases. The CDR3 is 12 residues long. Germline V CDR1 and CDR2: DFQATT, SNEGSKA (reference sequence).

This clonotype was recorded a few times. The chain couples TRBV4-2 to TRBJ2-7; no reliable D call. V shed 4 bases and J shed 2 bases, with 12 bases lying between them. Looked up from germline, CDR1 is LGHNA and CDR2 is YNFKEQ. The CDR3 length is 14 residues. CDR3 bases: TGTGCCAGCAGCCCACGCGCAGGCCCCTACGAGCAGTACTTC. Translating gives CASSPRAGPYEQYF.

This clonotype was seen more than once but under ten times. CDR3 coding DNA: TGCAGCACGCGGGACAGAGAAAATTCACCCCTCCACTTT. The encoded protein is CSTRDRENSPLHF. The gene calls are TRBV20-1 and TRBJ1-6; 7 nucleotides agree with TRBD1. The CDR3 consists of 13 residues. CDR1 and CDR2 from the germline V gene are DFQATT and SNEGSKA (reference sequence).

The J gene is TRBJ2-5, the V gene TRBV2, with 9 bases that match TRBD2. Germline V CDR1 and CDR2: SNHLY, FYNNEI. The CDR3 is made up of 16 amino acids. The J segment lost 4 bases and the V segment lost 7 bases, leaving 13 bases of the junction unmatched. As DNA, the CDR3 is TGTGCCAGCACCAAAGGGCAGCGGGAGGTTGGAGAGACCCAGTACTTC. It encodes CASTKGQREVGETQYF.

The chain combines TRBV12-3 or TRBV12-4 with TRBJ2-7; no firm D call. The J call may be in error: the DNA end matches TRBJ2-5 better. This CDR3 is built from 14 residues. Here the CDR3 reads CASSPPTIPETQYF. The CDR3 region has the DNA TGTGCCAGCAGCCCCCCGACAATCCCAGAGACCCAGTACTTC.

The chain employs TRBV19 and TRBJ1-3; 7 bases align to TRBD1. The CDR3 is made up of 14 amino acids. Germline V gives CDR1 LNHDA, CDR2 SQIVND (reference sequence). V lost 10 bases, J lost 4 bases, and 10 bases stayed unmatched. The CDR3 reads CATTTTGFGNTIYF. As DNA, the CDR3 is TGTGCCACCACCACGACAGGGTTCGGAAACACCATATATTTT.

This clonotype was seen ten or more times. V and J are TRBV25-1 and TRBJ2-7, with 9 positions matching TRBD1. V shed 2 bases, J shed 3 bases, and the junction held 5 bases outside the gene matches. This CDR3 comprises 15 residues. Germline CDR1 is MGHDK and CDR2 is SYGVNS. Written as DNA, the CDR3 is TGTGCCAGCAGTGAAATGGGGACAGGGTACTACGAGCAGTACTTC. The encoded protein is CASSEMGTGYYEQYF.

This clonotype was seen more than once but under ten times. The chain uses TRBV5-1 and TRBJ2-2; D uncertain. The V and J ends lost 5 bases and 2 bases respectively, with 10 bases between them. The CDR3 consists of 14 residues. Germline CDR1 reads SGHRS; CDR2 reads YFSETQ. CDR3 DNA: TGCGCCAGCAGTGGTCCACTTAACACCGGGGAGCTGTTTTTT. Protein sequence: CASSGPLNTGELFF.

This clonotype was observed a handful of times. The V gene is TRBV20-1, the J gene TRBJ2-4; 7 bases match TRBD1. Trimming cost V 6 bases and J 5 bases; bases outside gene matches: 7. The germline gives CDR1 DFQATT, CDR2 SNEGSKA (reference sequence). This CDR3 is 13 amino acids long. The CDR3 DNA is TGCAGTGCCCTGACAGGGTGGGAAAACATTCAGTACTTC. It translates to CSALTGWENIQYF.

This CDR3 reads CASSKTRGHRPLAGGNSYEQYF. CDR3 coding DNA: TGTGCCAGCAGCAAAACAAGAGGACACAGGCCCCTAGCGGGAGGAAATTCCTACGAGCAGTACTTC. The V and J genes are TRBV21-1 and TRBJ2-7; the D call TRBD2 from the table was never checked on the DNA. TRBV21-1 is a recognized pseudogene. CDR3 length: 22 amino acids.

The rearrangement links TRBV9 to TRBJ2-1; possibly TRBD2 for D (5 bases). V shed 0 bases and J shed 12 bases, with 13 bases lying between them. This CDR3 region has 13 residues. Germline-derived CDR1 and CDR2 are SGDLS and YYNGEE. The CDR3 sequence is CASSVESGSRQFF. DNA of the CDR3: TGTGCCAGCAGCGTAGAGTCGGGGTCAAGGCAGTTCTTC.

V gene TRBV6-1 combines with J gene TRBJ1-2, with D uncertain. V was cut by 6 bases and J by 6 bases, with 14 bases left in between. Germline V CDR1 and CDR2: MNHNS, SASEGT. CDR3 length: 13 residues. The CDR3 spells CASRPQGRDGYTF. CDR3 nucleotides: TGTGCCAGCAGACCCCAAGGTCGGGATGGCTACACCTTC.

As concerns this clonotype: At one boundary the junction diverges from the germline segment, which might be a read error. V and J are TRBV6-6 and TRBJ1-5; 7 bases map to TRBD1. Germline V gene lookup returns CDR1 MNHNY and CDR2 SVGAGI (reference sequence). The CDR3 has 14 amino acids. In DNA, the CDR3 is TGTGCCCGCAGCCCAGACAGGGTCAATCAGCCCCAGCATTTT. Residues: CARSPDRVNQPQHF.

V is TRBV28 and J is TRBJ2-1, with 7 bases fitting TRBD2. J gave up 7 bases and V 3 bases, and 9 bases lay outside the gene matches. This CDR3 spans 15 amino acids. Germline CDR1 and CDR2: MDHEN and SYDVKM. CDR3 residues: CASSLGGGRMNEQFF. The CDR3 DNA is TGTGCCAGCAGTTTGGGGGGAGGGCGGATGAATGAGCAGTTCTTC.

This clonotype was picked up many times. The chain couples TRBV12-3 or TRBV12-4 to TRBJ1-2, with D unclear. Trimming cost V 6 bases and J 8 bases, with 16 bases left between them. This CDR3 is 13 amino acids long. Here the CDR3 DNA reads TGTGCCAGCAGAACCCTTAAGGCCGAAGGCTACACCTTC. It codes for CASRTLKAEGYTF.

The gene calls are TRBV10-3 and TRBJ1-1; 7 bases map to TRBD1. The CDR3 spans 14 residues. The germline gives CDR1 ENHRY, CDR2 SYGVKD. Trimming took 7 bases from V and 1 from J; bases not matched to a gene: 6. CDR3 protein: CAITVTGKNTEAFF. The CDR3 bases are TGTGCCATCACCGTGACAGGGAAGAACACTGAAGCTTTCTTT.

The gene calls are TRBV25-1 and TRBJ1-5; D remains ambiguous. Trimming removed 2 bases at V and 6 bases at J, with 8 bases between. The CDR3 loop spans 13 amino acids. Looked up from germline, CDR1 is MGHDK and CDR2 is SYGVNS. The CDR3 spells CASSENGFQPQHF. The CDR3 DNA is TGTGCCAGCAGTGAAAACGGGTTTCAGCCCCAGCATTTT. The complete variable domain, with remaining parts taken from reference TRBV25-1 and TRBJ1-5, reads EADIYQTPRYLVIGTGKKITLECSQTMGHDKMYWYQQDPGMELHLIHYSYGVNSTEKGDLSSESTVSRIRTEHFPLTLESARPSHTSQYLCASSENGFQPQHFGDGTRLSIL.